These T cell receptor beta chains were read from a single sample in a study of T cells in Graves' hyperthyroidism and ophthalmopathy. TCRdb ran MiXCR on the multiplex PCR reads and lists one entry per CDR3 protein. Of 300,000 to 500,000 distinct CDR3 sequences in the sample, around 15% were seen once. Sequenced material: blood. The origin of the receptors is a man aged 50-59 years with Graves' ophthalmopathy. The CDR3 runs from the conserved cysteine through the conserved F or W. A D gene is named only where the DNA matches it firmly. Rows may omit the clone size; those that give it use once, few, many or a size class.

d_gene,abundance,v_gene,j_gene,CDR3aa,CDR3nt
.,.,TRBV5-1,TRBJ1-4,CASSPPGMGSNEKLFF,TGCGCCAGCTCGCCCCCCGGTATGGGTTCTAATGAAAAACTGTTTTTT
.,many,TRBV30,TRBJ1-1,CAWTSTEAFF,TGTGCCTGGACCTCCACTGAAGCTTTCTTT
TRBD2,few,TRBV15,TRBJ2-1,CATGAQRGAYNEQFF,TGTGCCACCGGGGCCCAGCGGGGGGCCTACAATGAGCAGTTCTTC
.,many,TRBV28,TRBJ2-7,CASSRLERPYEQYF,TGTGCCAGCAGTAGACTGGAGCGTCCCTACGAGCAGTACTTC
.,few,TRBV6-1,TRBJ2-5,CASTTRETQYF,TGTGCCAGCACCACGAGGGAGACCCAGTACTTC
TRBD2,few,TRBV7-3,TRBJ2-2,CASSLTSGTNTGELFF,TGTGCCAGCAGCTTGACTAGCGGGACGAACACCGGGGAGCTGTTTTTT
TRBD1,many,TRBV5-1,TRBJ1-1,CASSPQGGLLNTEAFF,TGCGCCAGCAGCCCGCAGGGGGGACTATTGAACACTGAAGCTTTCTTT
.,few,TRBV5-1,TRBJ1-6,CASSPHIPGKNSPLHF,TGCGCCAGCAGCCCGCACATACCTGGGAAAAATTCACCCCTCCACTTT
.,many,TRBV2,TRBJ2-3,CASSISTDTQYF,TGTGCCAGCAGCATCAGCACAGATACGCAGTATTTT
.,many,TRBV6-1,TRBJ1-1,CASSRTKPHTEAFF,TGTGCCAGCAGTAGAACAAAGCCTCACACTGAAGCTTTCTTT
.,many,TRBV7-9,TRBJ2-2,CASSPIGTTRPNTGELFF,TGTGCCAGCAGCCCTATCGGGACAACACGTCCGAACACCGGGGAGCTGTTTTTT
.,.,TRBV6-1,TRBJ2-7,CASSEKVYEQYF,TGTGCCAGCAGTGAAAAAGTATACGAGCAGTACTTC
TRBD1,.,TRBV5-1,TRBJ1-1,CASSGRTGGGFRGTEAFF,TGCGCCAGCAGCGGAAGGACAGGGGGAGGATTTAGGGGGACTGAAGCTTTCTTT
TRBD2,many,TRBV3-1,TRBJ2-1,CASSSWTSGTSSYNEQFF,TGTGCCAGCAGCTCCTGGACTAGCGGGACGAGCTCCTACAATGAGCAGTTCTTC
.,many,TRBV12-3/TRBV12-4,TRBJ2-1,CASRDGSSYNEQFF,TGTGCCAGCAGAGACGGGAGCTCCTACAATGAGCAGTTCTTC
TRBD2,many,TRBV3-1,TRBJ2-1,CASSQVVSGRARGVDNEQFF,TGTGCCAGCAGCCAAGTTGTTAGCGGGAGGGCCCGGGGGGTGGACAATGAGCAGTTCTTC
.,many,TRBV11-2,TRBJ2-7,CASSRMGSSSYEQYF,TGTGCCAGCAGTCGAATGGGATCATCTTCCTACGAGCAGTACTTC
.,many,TRBV2,TRBJ2-1,CASSESLRGAYNEQFF,TGTGCCAGCAGTGAGTCATTGAGGGGCGCCTACAATGAGCAGTTCTTC
TRBD2,few,TRBV7-9,TRBJ2-7,CASRDSGTKAGFGDYEQYF,TGTGCCAGCAGGGATTCCGGGACTAAGGCGGGTTTTGGTGACTACGAGCAGTACTTC
TRBD1,many,TRBV3-1,TRBJ1-3,CASSQTGGSGNTIYF,TGTGCCAGCAGCCAAACAGGGGGCTCTGGAAACACCATATATTTT
.,many,TRBV13,TRBJ2-7,CASSLGDYEQYF,TGTGCCAGCAGCCTGGGGGACTACGAGCAGTACTTC
TRBD1,many,TRBV12-3/TRBV12-4,TRBJ1-3,CASSLRGQGIARRGNTIYF,TGTGCCAGCAGTTTAAGGGGACAGGGAATAGCCAGAAGAGGAAACACCATATATTTT
.,many,TRBV6-1,TRBJ2-7,CASSMARGQSSYEQYF,TGTGCCAGCAGTATGGCCCGGGGCCAGAGCTCCTACGAGCAGTACTTC
TRBD2,many,TRBV20-1,TRBJ2-3,CSARDRRAGVRTDTQYF,TGCAGTGCTAGAGATCGGCGGGCGGGAGTGCGCACAGATACGCAGTATTTT
.,many,TRBV5-1,TRBJ2-7,CASSSTGGGYEQYF,TGCGCCAGCAGCTCGACAGGTGGGGGCTACGAGCAGTACTTC
TRBD2,.,TRBV10-1,TRBJ2-1,CASSVKREVEQFF,TGCGCCAGCAGTGTGAAGCGGGAGGTGGAGCAGTTCTTC
.,many,TRBV24-1,TRBJ2-4,CATSVLQGPMAKNIQYF,TGTGCCACCAGTGTCCTACAGGGCCCTATGGCCAAAAACATTCAGTACTTC
TRBD1,many,TRBV3-1,TRBJ1-1,CASSYGGQGNTEAFF,TGTGCCAGCAGCTACGGGGGACAGGGGAACACTGAAGCTTTCTTT
.,many,TRBV6-5,TRBJ2-2,CASSYSLLTGELFF,TGTGCCAGCAGTTACAGCCTATTAACCGGGGAGCTGTTTTTT
TRBD2,many,TRBV5-8,TRBJ2-2,CASSFGGLAGETGELFF,TGTGCCAGCAGCTTCGGGGGTCTAGCGGGAGAAACCGGGGAGCTGTTTTTT
.,many,TRBV5-1,TRBJ2-6,CASRDNSGANVLTF,TGCGCCAGCAGGGACAACTCTGGGGCCAACGTCCTGACTTTC
.,few,TRBV2,TRBJ1-6,CASKVGVRNNSPLHF,TGTGCCAGCAAGGTGGGAGTCAGAAATAATTCACCCCTCCACTTT
.,few,TRBV12-3/TRBV12-4,TRBJ1-4,CASSLKGPNEKLFF,TGTGCCAGCAGTTTGAAGGGGCCTAATGAAAAACTGTTTTTT
.,.,TRBV28,TRBJ1-6,CASRPDSAYNSPLHF,TGTGCCAGCAGACCCGACAGCGCTTATAATTCACCCCTCCACTTT
TRBD1,many,TRBV20-1,TRBJ2-7,CSAREWQQGVYEQYF,TGCAGTGCTAGAGAATGGCAACAGGGGGTCTACGAGCAGTACTTC
TRBD2,few,TRBV29-1,TRBJ2-7,CSVTSGNTYEQYF,TGCAGCGTTACTAGCGGAAATACCTACGAGCAGTACTTC
TRBD1,many,TRBV20-1,TRBJ2-7,CSAGGGTGISYEQYF,TGCAGTGCTGGAGGAGGGACAGGGATCTCCTACGAGCAGTACTTC
.,few,TRBV15,TRBJ2-3,CATSRSRDISTDTQYF,TGTGCCACCAGCAGATCCCGGGACATCAGCACAGATACGCAGTATTTT
.,many,TRBV29-1,TRBJ1-1,CSVETEAFF,TGCAGCGTTGAAACTGAAGCTTTCTTT
TRBD2,.,TRBV12-3/TRBV12-4,TRBJ2-3,CASSLETTSGRRTDTQYF,TGTGCCAGCAGTTTAGAGACTACTAGCGGGAGAAGGACAGATACGCAGTATTTT
.,.,TRBV3-1,TRBJ1-2,CASSRGDSYTF,TGTGCCAGCAGCCGGGGGGACAGCTACACCTTC